The 22 T cell receptor beta chains given below trace back to one sample, sequenced in a study of blood T cell repertoires in COVID-19. Some clones are missing from TCRdb's copy, which holds only in-frame ones; the method was immunoSEQ multiplex PCR. In the table there are more than 95,000 clones, 75% to 90% of which are singletons. Sequencing used peripheral blood. All receptors come from a woman older than 75 with COVID-19, enrolled during active disease.

This chain connects TRBV9 to TRBJ2-4; 11 positions agree with TRBD2. V lost 4 bases, J lost 6 bases, and 6 bases stayed unmatched. The CDR3 is made up of 15 amino acids. Looked up from germline, CDR1 is SGDLS and CDR2 is YYNGEE. In DNA, the CDR3 is TGTGCCAGCAGCTCCTCGACTAGCGGGGCAAACATTCAGTACTTC. Its protein is CASSSSTSGANIQYF.

The sample holds one count of this clone. The chain recombines TRBV19 with TRBJ1-1; D is possibly TRBD1 (6 bases). The CDR3 sequence is 14 residues long. Germline assignment: CDR1 LNHDA and CDR2 SQIVND (reference sequence). With 6 bases removed from V and 4 bases from J, the gap between germline ends came to 15 bases. CDR3 sequence: CASRHKQGATEAFF. The CDR3 bases are TGTGCCAGTAGACATAAACAGGGTGCCACTGAAGCTTTCTTT.

This clone has only one observation. This chain uses TRBV6-6 with TRBJ1-5; D gene ambiguous. Trimming removed 6 bases at V and 7 bases at J, with 13 bases between. The CDR3 has 13 amino acids. Germline loops: CDR1 MNHNY, CDR2 SVGAGI (reference sequence). The CDR3 nucleotides are TGTGCCAGCAGCGACTCAAACGGGCAGCCCCAGCATTTT. Amino acid sequence: CASSDSNGQPQHF.

The V call is TRBV10-1, the J call TRBJ2-1, with 9 positions matching TRBD2. V gave up 0 bases and J gave up 0 bases; unmatched junction bases: 3. CDR3 length: 17 residues. CDR1 and CDR2 from the germline V gene are WNHNN and SYGVQD (reference sequence). This chain's CDR3 is CASSESSGRSSYNEQFF. The DNA for the CDR3 is TGCGCCAGCAGTGAGTCAAGCGGGAGGAGCTCCTACAATGAGCAGTTCTTC.

The chain couples TRBV28 to TRBJ2-6, with 9 bases matching TRBD1. The V gene end was trimmed by 6 bases and the J gene end by 0 bases; junction bases not matched to a gene: 6. CDR1 and CDR2 (germline): MDHEN, SYDVKM. The CDR3 spans 17 residues. The CDR3 loop reads CASRTPGQGSGANVLTF. The CDR3 DNA follows: TGTGCCAGCAGGACCCCGGGACAGGGCTCTGGGGCCAACGTCCTGACTTTC.

This sequence joins TRBV18 and TRBJ2-1; 8 bases are shared with TRBD1. V was clipped by 7 bases and J by 6 bases; unmatched bases: 8. The CDR3 loop spans 14 amino acids. From germline, CDR1 is KGHSH and CDR2 LQKENI. The CDR3 protein is CASFSGTGSNEQFF. As DNA, the CDR3 is TGTGCCAGCTTCTCCGGGACAGGCAGCAATGAGCAGTTCTTC.

In this sample, this clone turned up once. This rearrangement joins TRBV27 to TRBJ2-1; 7 nucleotides line up with TRBD1. The V gene end was trimmed by 3 bases and the J gene end by 7 bases; junction bases not matched to a gene: 12. The CDR3 consists of 16 residues. Germline CDR1 and CDR2: MNHEY and SMNVEV (reference sequence). CDR3 sequence (DNA): TGTGCCAGCAGTTTTTTGCCGGGACAGTTGACGAATGAGCAGTTCTTC. Translating gives CASSFLPGQLTNEQFF.

V is TRBV19 and J is TRBJ2-3; 10 bases are shared with TRBD2. V gave up 4 bases and J gave up 0 bases; unmatched junction bases: 7. Germline assignment: CDR1 LNHDA and CDR2 SQIVND (reference sequence). The CDR3 consists of 17 residues. CDR3 DNA: TGTGCCAGTAGTAGCCTAGCGGGAGCCTCAAGCACAGATACGCAGTATTTT. Translated, it gives CASSSLAGASSTDTQYF. The complete variable domain, with remaining parts taken from reference TRBV19 and TRBJ2-3, reads DGGITQSPKYLFRKEGQNVTLSCEQNLNHDAMYWYRQDPGQGLRLIYYSQIVNDFQKGDIAEGYSVSREKKESFPLTVTSAQKNPTAFYLCASSSLAGASSTDTQYFGPGTRLTVL.

The V and J genes are TRBV2 and TRBJ2-1, with TRBD1 matching over 7 bases. Germline CDR1 reads SNHLY; CDR2 reads FYNNEI. V dropped 6 bases and J dropped 3; count of bases not matched to a gene: 5. This CDR3 is built from 14 residues. The CDR3 DNA reads TGTGCCAGCAGGGGGACAGCCGTCTACAATGAGCAGTTCTTC. Its translation: CASRGTAVYNEQFF.

The rearrangement uses TRBV18 and TRBJ1-5; D not resolved. Germline CDR1 is KGHSH and CDR2 is LQKENI. The CDR3 is 14 residues long. Trimming removed 4 bases from V and 2 bases from J, with 9 bases in between. CDR3 nucleotides: TGTGCCAGCTCACGAGAGTCGGGCAATCAGCCCCAGCATTTT. Protein product: CASSRESGNQPQHF.

This clone was observed once. The chain has TRBV28 and TRBJ1-5, with a weak D call TRBD1 (6 bases). CDR3 length: 14 amino acids. The V gene's germline CDR1 is MDHEN and CDR2 SYDVKM. CDR3 sequence: CATGQGPNNQPQHF. The DNA of the CDR3 is TGTGCAACGGGACAAGGGCCTAACAATCAGCCCCAGCATTTT.

The CDR3 sequence is CASSRGGVVNTEAFF. Written as DNA, the CDR3 is TGTGCCAGTAGTCGAGGGGGGGTAGTGAACACTGAAGCTTTCTTT. The chain joins TRBV19 to TRBJ1-1; possible D gene TRBD1, 6 bases. Looked up from germline, CDR1 is LNHDA and CDR2 is SQIVND (reference sequence). The CDR3 extends over 15 amino acids. The germline V and J ends were trimmed by 5 bases and 0 bases, with 13 bases remaining between them.

V usage is TRBV3-1 (or the pseudogene TRBV3-2) and J usage is TRBJ2-7; 12 positions match TRBD1. Germline CDR1 LGHDT, CDR2 YNNKEL (reference sequence). V dropped 1 base and J dropped 9; count of bases not matched to a gene: 16. There are 18 residues in the CDR3. The CDR3 nucleotides are TGTGCCAGCAGCCAAGCCTTAGGGGGGACAGGGGGCCCTGGTAGGCAGTACTTC. It specifies CASSQALGGTGGPGRQYF.

The CDR3 DNA reads as TGTGCCAGTAGTATTGGGACAGGGTGGGGTGAGCAGTTCTTC. Protein sequence: CASSIGTGWGEQFF. This chain connects TRBV19 to TRBJ2-1; 9 positions match TRBD1. CDR1 LNHDA and CDR2 SQIVND come from the germline V gene (reference sequence). The CDR3 covers 14 residues. V dropped 3 bases and J dropped 9; count of bases not matched to a gene: 6. The full variable domain, completed using reference TRBV19 and TRBJ2-1, is DGGITQSPKYLFRKEGQNVTLSCEQNLNHDAMYWYRQDPGQGLRLIYYSQIVNDFQKGDIAEGYSVSREKKESFPLTVTSAQKNPTAFYLCASSIGTGWGEQFFGPGTRLTVL.

V usage is TRBV12-3 or TRBV12-4 and J usage is TRBJ2-7, with 10 bases aligning to TRBD1. The length of the CDR3 is 13 residues. V lost 1 base to trimming and J lost 6 bases; unmatched junction nucleotides: 0. CDR3 region: CASSLGTGGEQYF. Here the CDR3 DNA reads TGTGCCAGCAGTTTAGGGACAGGGGGCGAGCAGTACTTC.

This sequence joins TRBV7-2 and TRBJ2-7; unclear D gene. The CDR3 length is 16 residues. Deletions cut 2 bases from V and 2 bases from J, with 16 bases between. Germline V gene data show CDR1 as SGHTA and CDR2 as FQGNSA. The CDR3 nucleotides read TGTGCCAGCAGCTTACGCCCCTTAGCCACCCCCTACGAGCAGTACTTC. This encodes CASSLRPLATPYEQYF.

The chain carries TRBV28 and TRBJ2-1, with TRBD2 matching 15 bases. The CDR3 is 15 residues long. Germline V gene lookup returns CDR1 MDHEN and CDR2 SYDVKM. V shed 2 bases, J shed 12 bases, and the junction held 5 bases outside the gene matches. CDR3 in DNA: TGTGCCAGCAGTTTAAGGACTAGCGGGAGGGTGGGGCAGTTCTTC. Translation gives CASSLRTSGRVGQFF.

In this sample, this clone turned up once. This chain uses TRBV28 with TRBJ2-7, with 13 positions matching TRBD2. Germline trimming cut 5 bases from V and 6 bases from J; bases unmatched to any gene: 16. Germline values: CDR1 MDHEN, CDR2 SYDVKM. The CDR3 totals 18 residues. The CDR3 nucleotides read TGTGCCAGCAGTACAGCGGGACTAGCGGGACCAAAGTTTGTCGAGCAGTACTTC. This sequence encodes CASSTAGLAGPKFVEQYF.

The chain employs TRBV15 and TRBJ2-1, with 7 bases identical to TRBD1. CDR3 length equals 19 residues. Germline loops: CDR1 LNHNV, CDR2 YYDKDF (reference sequence). Germline trimming cut 6 bases from V and 4 bases from J; bases unmatched to any gene: 21. The DNA for the CDR3 is TGTGCCACCAGACCCGGGACAGCTTCTCTTTCTAGCCGGTACAATGAGCAGTTCTTC. Protein product: CATRPGTASLSSRYNEQFF.

The chain employs TRBV6-5 and TRBJ2-3, with TRBD2 identical over 13 bases. The germline V gene has CDR1 MNHEY and CDR2 SVGAGI. The trim removed 6 bases at V and 4 bases at J, leaving 4 bases unmatched. The CDR3 runs 15 residues. The DNA for the CDR3 is TGTGCCAGCAGCCCACTAGCGGGAGGGTCAGATACGCAGTATTTT. It is translated as CASSPLAGGSDTQYF.

The genes are TRBV21-1 and TRBJ2-5; TRBD1, as called in the table, went unchecked against the DNA. TRBV21-1 is described as a pseudogene. The CDR3 has 14 residues. The CDR3 sequence is CASRQGARGETQYF. CDR3 DNA: TGTGCCAGCAGACAGGGGGCTAGGGGGGAGACCCAGTACTTC.

This rearrangement joins TRBV4-2 to TRBJ1-6; D gene unclear. V dropped 1 base and J dropped 7 bases, with 8 bases sitting between them. The CDR3 extends over 14 amino acids. Per germline, CDR1 LGHNA and CDR2 YNFKEQ. The CDR3 DNA sequence: TGTGCCAGCAGCCAAGCGTCGGGAAATTCACCCCTCCACTTT. Protein product: CASSQASGNSPLHF.